This is a list of T cell receptor beta chains from one sample in a study of blood T cell repertoires in COVID-19. Using immunoSEQ multiplex PCR, the repertoire was profiled, and TCRdb retains in-frame clones only, with some absent. The sample lists over 400,000 clones; approximately 88% were seen once. Sequenced material: peripheral blood. These receptor sequences come from a woman aged 45-60 years with COVID-19, enrolled during active disease. The conserved cysteine and the conserved F or W are not part of the CDR3 here.

v_gene,j_gene,CDR3aa
TRBV7-2,TRBJ2-1,ASSFTGQGINEQF
TRBV13,TRBJ1-1,ASSLPGTGLPNTEAF
TRBV19,TRBJ1-1,ASNEQGQGTEAF
TRBV2,TRBJ1-4,ASTGGSSEKLF
TRBV19,TRBJ1-1,ASRDRGGTEAF
TRBV9,TRBJ1-3,ASSVGTGGKNTIY
TRBV19,TRBJ1-2,ASSIRGREYGYT
TRBV6-5,TRBJ1-1,ASSPLVGPPPAF
TRBV21-1,TRBJ2-7,ASSQGDRAYEQY
TRBV2,TRBJ1-2,ASRDQGQEGGYT
TRBV2,TRBJ1-3,ASSLGAGNTIY
TRBV6-2/TRBV6-3,TRBJ1-5,ASSYSNAREKPQH
TRBV11-2,TRBJ2-7,ASSLDWVQGYEQY
TRBV5-1,TRBJ1-2,ASSSGQGGLEGYT
TRBV9,TRBJ1-4,ASSGTGSRKLF
TRBV24-1,TRBJ1-3,ATSDSNRGSLSGNTIY
TRBV19,TRBJ1-2,ASRAWTGNGYT